Below are 30 T cell receptor beta chains sequenced from a single sample in a study of Graves' ophthalmopathy and Graves' hyperthyroidism. CDR3 regions of TCR beta were amplified from RNA transcripts. First-round RT-PCR relied on HTBI primers, and a second-round multiplex PCR came next. TCRdb used MiXCR to reprocess the multiplex PCR reads, holding one entry per CDR3 protein. Here the sample spans 600,000 to 650,000 distinct CDR3 sequences, 22% being singletons. Sequenced: peripheral blood. The receptors originated from a woman younger than 30 with stable Graves' hyperthyroidism. Some clones in this sample may be carry-over from other donors' samples.

This clonotype was seen many times. The chain is built from TRBV27 and TRBJ2-2; either TRBD1 or TRBD2 may fit D (5 bases each). Trimming stripped 5 bases from V and 1 base from J, with 14 bases between. Germline CDR1 and CDR2: MNHEY and SMNVEV (reference sequence). This CDR3 contains 16 residues. The CDR3 bases are TGTGCCAGCAGTCCCTGGAGGACACGGAACACCGGGGAGCTGTTTTTT. Translated: CASSPWRTRNTGELFF.

The CDR3 spells CATEGQGSGYTF. The CDR3 region has the DNA TGTGCCACCGAGGGACAGGGGAGTGGCTACACCTTC. J is TRBJ1-2 and V is TRBV5-4; 10 bases are a match to TRBD1. The germline CDR1 and CDR2 sequences are SGHNT and YYREEE (reference sequence). With 9 bases clipped from V and 7 bases from J, the junction kept 6 bases outside the gene matches. The CDR3 has 12 residues.

This clonotype was detected many times. The chain joins TRBV5-1 to TRBJ2-5; no clear D. The germline V gene has CDR1 SGHRS and CDR2 YFSETQ. Trimming took 0 bases from V and 1 from J, leaving 7 bases between them. CDR3 length equals 14 residues. The CDR3 region is CASSLGPVQETQYF. DNA for the CDR3: TGCGCCAGCAGCTTGGGACCGGTCCAAGAGACCCAGTACTTC.

This clonotype has a count of ten or more. The chain combines TRBV27 with TRBJ2-2; 9 bases align to TRBD2. The CDR3 contains 18 residues. The trim removed 4 bases at V and 0 bases at J, leaving 9 bases unmatched. Germline CDR1 reads MNHEY; CDR2 reads SMNVEV (reference sequence). The DNA of the CDR3 is TGTGCCAGCAGTTGGTTGGCTAGCGGGGTCGCGAACACCGGGGAGCTGTTTTTT. Its translation is CASSWLASGVANTGELFF.

This clonotype was counted at least ten times. V gene TRBV15 combines with J gene TRBJ2-7; maybe TRBD2 (5 bases). The V gene's germline CDR1 is LNHNV and CDR2 YYDKDF (reference sequence). The CDR3 loop spans 15 amino acids. V dropped 0 bases and J dropped 1 base, with 10 bases sitting between them. CDR3 loop: CATSREYSESYEQYF. The CDR3 nucleotides read TGTGCCACCAGCAGAGAGTATAGCGAATCCTACGAGCAGTACTTC.

The J gene is TRBJ1-6, the V gene TRBV6-1; tentatively, D is TRBD1 (5 bases). Trimming cost V 2 bases and J 5 bases, with 13 bases left between them. In germline, CDR1 is MNHNS, CDR2 SASEGT. The CDR3 covers 16 residues. The CDR3 loop reads CASSEIGWGDNSPLHF. CDR3 nucleotides: TGTGCCAGCAGTGAAATCGGTTGGGGGGATAATTCACCCCTCCACTTT.

This clonotype was seen repeatedly, ten times or more. This chain joins TRBV7-9 and TRBJ1-6, with TRBD1 identical over 7 bases. Germline trimming cut 3 bases from V and 6 bases from J; bases unmatched to any gene: 2. There are 14 residues in the CDR3. Germline V CDR1 and CDR2: SEHNR, FQNEAQ (reference sequence). The CDR3 here is CASSFRDSNSPLHF. CDR3 nucleotides: TGTGCCAGCAGCTTCCGGGACAGTAATTCACCCCTCCACTTT.

This clonotype was recorded at least ten times. This may arise from a read error, as a much more abundant clone is one base away. The chain carries TRBV11-2 and TRBJ2-7; no clear D. The CDR3 contains 12 residues. Germline V CDR1 and CDR2: SGHAT, FQNNGV. Trimming took 0 bases from V and 2 from J, leaving 2 bases between them. CDR3 coding DNA: TGTGCCAGCAGCTTAGACGCCTACGAGCAGTACTTC. It codes for CASSLDAYEQYF.

This clonotype has a handful of counts. The rearrangement joins TRBV3-1 to TRBJ2-4, with a tentative D call TRBD1 (6 bases). The CDR3 loop spans 15 amino acids. CDR1 LGHDT and CDR2 YNNKEL come from the germline V gene (reference sequence). The ends were cut back, 1 base at V and 8 bases at J, with 15 bases in the middle. This CDR3 is CASSQGGRGMDIQYF. In nucleotides, the CDR3 is TGTGCCAGCAGCCAAGGGGGCAGGGGAATGGACATTCAGTACTTC.

In its sample, this clonotype was seen a few times. The genes are TRBV11-2 and TRBJ1-6; possibly TRBD1 for D (6 bases). CDR3 length: 18 amino acids. The germline CDR1 and CDR2 sequences are SGHAT and FQNNGV. V gave up 0 bases and J gave up 6 bases, with 18 bases separating them. The CDR3 reads CASSLDLLGANTNSPLHF. The CDR3 DNA is TGTGCCAGCAGCTTAGACCTGCTGGGGGCTAACACTAATTCACCCCTCCACTTT.

Ten or more counts support this clonotype. This sequence joins TRBV13 and TRBJ1-1; 11 nucleotides line up with TRBD1. CDR1 and CDR2 from the germline V gene are PRHDT and FYEKMQ (reference sequence). Losses at the gene ends were 3 bases for V and 1 base for J; bases not matched to a gene: 4. This CDR3 has 16 residues. The DNA of the CDR3 is TGTGCCAGCAGCTTCCTCGGGACAGGGGGGAACACTGAAGCTTTCTTT. This translates into CASSFLGTGGNTEAFF.

This clonotype was observed at least ten times. The rearrangement uses TRBV7-9 and TRBJ2-7; possibly TRBD1 for D (5 bases). V lost 8 bases and J 3 bases, leaving 20 bases between the germline ends. Germline-derived CDR1 and CDR2 are SEHNR and FQNEAQ (reference sequence). This CDR3 spans 15 amino acids. The CDR3 region has the DNA TGTGCCAGCGCCTCCCAAAGAGAACAGGACTACGAGCAGTACTTC. Encoded protein: CASASQREQDYEQYF.

The V and J genes are TRBV6-1 and TRBJ1-5, with D perhaps TRBD1 (5 bases). The CDR3 extends over 13 amino acids. Germline values: CDR1 MNHNS, CDR2 SASEGT. The V end lost 4 bases, the J end lost 8 bases, and 12 bases lay between the germline ends. This chain's CDR3 is CASSGTRAEPQHF. The DNA for the CDR3 is TGTGCCAGCAGTGGGACAAGAGCTGAGCCCCAGCATTTT.

Regarding this clonotype: This may come from a read error, since a much larger clone is one base off. The chain links TRBV2 to TRBJ2-5; D is unclear. Germline V gene lookup returns CDR1 SNHLY and CDR2 FYNNEI. The ends were cut back, 11 bases at V and 0 bases at J, with 7 bases in the middle. The CDR3 loop spans 11 amino acids. CDR3 in amino acids: CAGMNQETQYF. CDR3 bases: TGTGCCGGCATGAACCAAGAGACCCAGTACTTC.

The chain employs TRBV20-1 and TRBJ2-7; D is ambiguous. The CDR3 runs 15 residues. Trimming left V 3 bases short and J 1 base short, with 16 bases between. Germline CDR1 reads DFQATT; CDR2 reads SNEGSKA (reference sequence). CDR3 nucleotides: TGCAGTGCTAGGGGTGAGGCCGGTGGGTCCTACGAGCAGTACTTC. Amino acid sequence: CSARGEAGGSYEQYF.

The table lists this clonotype with many counts. The CDR3 spells CASSSASGRVLTF. In DNA, the CDR3 is TGTGCCAGCAGTTCGGCTAGCGGGAGGGTCCTGACTTTC. The rearrangement uses TRBV27 and TRBJ2-6; 11 bases fit TRBD2. The germline V gene has CDR1 MNHEY and CDR2 SMNVEV (reference sequence). This CDR3 is 13 amino acids long. Trimming cost V 4 bases and J 13 bases; bases outside gene matches: 3.

This clonotype was picked up many times. This chain links TRBV5-1 with TRBJ1-1, with D maybe TRBD1 (6 bases). From germline, CDR1 is SGHRS and CDR2 YFSETQ. V was cut by 0 bases and J by 2 bases, with 14 bases left in between. CDR3 length: 16 residues. CDR3 sequence reads: CASSLDGGPDNTEAFF. DNA of the CDR3: TGCGCCAGCAGCTTGGATGGGGGGCCGGATAACACTGAAGCTTTCTTT.

This clonotype occurred a few times. A read error is possible here, since a much larger clone lies one base away. The chain is built from TRBV6-2 or TRBV6-3 and TRBJ2-2, with D possibly matching TRBD1 (6 bases). The CDR3 covers 19 residues. In germline, CDR1 is MNHEY, CDR2 SVGEGT. CDR3 coding DNA: TGTGCCAGCAGTATCACCCCACCCTGGACAGCGCTCAACACCGGGGAGCTGTGTTTT. Amino acid sequence: CASSITPPWTALNTGELCF.

This clonotype was observed a single time. A single base separates this from a much larger clone, so it may be a read error. The chain combines TRBV6-5 with TRBJ2-5; D may be TRBD2 (6 bases). From germline, CDR1 is MNHEY and CDR2 SVGAGI. This CDR3 is built from 14 residues. The CDR3 here is CASSHPLHREIQYF. In DNA, the CDR3 is TGTGCCAGCAGTCACCCACTACATCGGGAGATCCAGTACTTC.

Many counts were recorded for this clonotype. The chain combines TRBV27 with TRBJ2-2; D perhaps matches TRBD2 (6 bases). With 2 bases removed from V and 7 bases from J, the gap between germline ends came to 14 bases. This CDR3 has 15 amino acids. Germline-derived CDR1 and CDR2 are MNHEY and SMNVEV (reference sequence). CDR3 loop: CASSLTSWGSGELFF. As DNA, the CDR3 is TGTGCCAGCAGTTTAACTAGCTGGGGAAGCGGGGAGCTGTTTTTT.

This clonotype was counted ten times or more. The gene calls are TRBV4-2 and TRBJ2-7; 10 bases agree with TRBD2. The CDR3 runs to 16 residues. Germline CDR1 reads LGHNA; CDR2 reads YNFKEQ. The J segment lost 4 bases and the V segment lost 6 bases, leaving 12 bases of the junction unmatched. DNA of the CDR3: TGTGCCAGCAGGCGATTATTAAGCGGGGGGGAGTACGAGCAGTACTTC. It yields the protein CASRRLLSGGEYEQYF.

This chain links TRBV4-1 with TRBJ1-1, with TRBD1 as a possible D gene (6 bases). Trimming shortened V by 8 bases and J by 5 bases, and 18 bases separated the two germline ends. The CDR3 loop spans 14 amino acids. Germline V gene lookup returns CDR1 MGHRA and CDR2 YSYEKL. CDR3: CASSFTTGLTEAFF. The CDR3, as DNA: TGCGCCAGCTCCTTCACGACAGGACTAACTGAAGCTTTCTTT.

This clonotype was seen only a few times. CDR3 coding DNA: TGTGCCAGCAGTTACTCGGGACAGGGAAGCGTAGGCTACACCTTC. This gives the protein CASSYSGQGSVGYTF. This rearrangement joins TRBV6-5 to TRBJ1-2; 9 bases are shared with TRBD1. Germline CDR1 MNHEY, CDR2 SVGAGI. This CDR3 is built from 15 residues. Germline trimming cut 0 bases from V and 8 bases from J; bases unmatched to any gene: 7.

This clonotype was seen only a few times. V is TRBV12-5 and J is TRBJ1-5; 8 bases fit TRBD1. Germline V gene data show CDR1 as LGHNT and CDR2 as FRNRAP. V lost 2 bases, J lost 2 bases, and 11 bases stayed unmatched. The CDR3 is made up of 18 amino acids. The CDR3 here is CASGLPKTRGRGNQPQHF. CDR3 nucleotide sequence: TGTGCTAGTGGTTTGCCTAAAACCAGGGGGCGCGGCAATCAGCCCCAGCATTTT.

This clonotype was seen a handful of times. A read error may be the cause here, since a much bigger clone is one base away. The V gene is TRBV20-1, the J gene TRBJ2-7; 9 bases align to TRBD2. The CDR3 is made up of 14 amino acids. The germline CDR1 and CDR2 sequences are DFQATT and SNEGSKA (reference sequence). Trimming at V came to 6 bases and at J to 0 bases, leaving 6 bases not matched to a gene. CDR3 in DNA: TGCAGTGCCATGACTAGCGGCGACTCCTACGAGCAGTACTTC. It translates to CSAMTSGDSYEQYF.

This clonotype was observed at least ten times. The V gene is TRBV6-1, the J gene TRBJ1-3; tentative D call: TRBD1 (5 bases). This CDR3 spans 15 amino acids. The germline CDR1 and CDR2 sequences are MNHNS and SASEGT. V was shortened by 7 bases and J by 0 bases, with 13 bases between the two germline ends. CDR3 amino acids: CASITGAISGNTIYF. CDR3 DNA: TGTGCCAGCATCACAGGAGCGATCTCTGGAAACACCATATATTTT.

The V and J genes are TRBV12-3 or TRBV12-4 and TRBJ1-1; a possible D gene is TRBD1 (6 bases). The germline V and J ends were trimmed by 4 bases and 5 bases, with 20 bases remaining between them. This CDR3 is built from 16 residues. This chain's CDR3 is CASSYSVRQAGTEAFF. The CDR3 nucleotides read TGTGCCAGCAGTTACTCTGTTCGACAGGCGGGGACTGAAGCTTTCTTT.

V and J are TRBV15 and TRBJ1-2; a possible D gene is TRBD1 (5 bases). V was trimmed by 3 bases and J by 4 bases, leaving 12 bases between them. Germline-derived CDR1 and CDR2 are LNHNV and YYDKDF (reference sequence). CDR3 size: 14 residues. The CDR3 here is CATSRETRGYGYTF. DNA of the CDR3: TGTGCCACCAGCAGGGAGACAAGGGGCTATGGCTACACCTTC.

The chain links TRBV14 to TRBJ1-1; possible D gene TRBD1, 6 bases. The CDR3 is made up of 14 amino acids. Per the germline V gene, CDR1 is SGHDN and CDR2 is FVKESK. Between the trimmed V and J ends, which lost 1 base and 3 bases, there was a span of 9 bases. CDR3 nucleotides: TGTGCCAGCAGCCAAGGCAGGGGCCACACTGAAGCTTTCTTT. Its translation: CASSQGRGHTEAFF.

The chain combines TRBV6-2 or TRBV6-3 with TRBJ1-1; TRBD1 might be the D (5 bases). This CDR3 has 14 residues. Between the trimmed V and J ends, which lost 6 bases and 5 bases, there was a span of 16 bases. Germline assignment: CDR1 MNHEY and CDR2 SVGEGT. Written as DNA, the CDR3 is TGTGCCAGCAGCCCCCTGGGGACTTTGACTGAAGCTTTCTTT. Translating it yields CASSPLGTLTEAFF.